A selection of T cell receptor beta chains follows, all from one sample in a study of blood T cells in healthy people across ages. Each CDR3 protein gets one entry after TCRdb re-called the 5' RACE reads with MiXCR. The top ten clones hold roughly 34% of a sample with hundreds of thousands of distinct CDR3 sequences, 58% of them seen once. Sequenced sample: blood. These TCRs come from a man aged 55 to 70 in good health. CDR3s leave out the opening cysteine and the closing phenylalanine or tryptophan. Where a row states a size, it is once, few, many or the class of an expanded clone; other rows omit it.

clone_size v_call cdr3_aa
NA TRBV9 ASSVEVRDYEQY
NA TRBV12-5 ASASGDYGYT
few TRBV20-1 SARDRGGSGANVLT
few TRBV19 ASSNLAASYNEQF
NA TRBV15 ATSIGGLYNEQF
NA TRBV5-1 ASSGGTGRGEKLF
NA TRBV2 ASSRDRLTEAF
NA TRBV9 ASSVDSLYGYT
few TRBV7-9 ASSLAQQGYT
NA TRBV10-1 ASSPGQGKQETQY
NA TRBV20-1 SATTFGGLRSYNEQF
few TRBV6-5 ASSYSGQGGYGYT
NA TRBV12-3/TRBV12-4 ASSSPGNTEAF
NA TRBV19 ASSISGGTNTGELF
few TRBV4-2 ASSQDPAGFNEKLF
few TRBV25-1 ASSDYQGQDSPLH
NA TRBV15 ATSRGAPETQY